This TCR beta chain was recovered during a study of shared clonotypes between healthy human individuals. Study-level findings and limits: When compared with the clonotypes that were shared by all four sorted-subset donors, the non-shared clonotypes turned out to have lower generation probabilities.

Germline CDR1 SEHNR, CDR2 FQNEAQ (reference sequence). The CDR3 totals 16 residues. Trimming shortened V by 5 bases and J by 2 bases, and 16 bases separated the two germline ends. Naive-designated CD8 cells lacked CD45RO, were positively enriched for CCR7, and omitted terminally differentiated effector memory CD45RA+ cells. Turning to this clone: Its antigen is as yet unknown.

Assay used: immunoSEQ multiplex PCR; TCRdb lists only in-frame clones, some missing. The data show 550,000 to 600,000 clones, with roughly 98% seen just once and approximately 0.3% held by the top ten. The sequenced material came from naive CD8+ T cells sorted from blood. The chain recombines TRBV7-9 with TRBJ2-1, with D possibly TRBD2 on 5 matching bases. The receptor was isolated from a man aged 25-45 years in good health. The CDR3 nucleotides are TGTGCCAGCAGCCCTCACGGGGAGAGGACCTACAATGAGCAGTTCTTC. Translated, it gives CASSPHGERTYNEQFF.